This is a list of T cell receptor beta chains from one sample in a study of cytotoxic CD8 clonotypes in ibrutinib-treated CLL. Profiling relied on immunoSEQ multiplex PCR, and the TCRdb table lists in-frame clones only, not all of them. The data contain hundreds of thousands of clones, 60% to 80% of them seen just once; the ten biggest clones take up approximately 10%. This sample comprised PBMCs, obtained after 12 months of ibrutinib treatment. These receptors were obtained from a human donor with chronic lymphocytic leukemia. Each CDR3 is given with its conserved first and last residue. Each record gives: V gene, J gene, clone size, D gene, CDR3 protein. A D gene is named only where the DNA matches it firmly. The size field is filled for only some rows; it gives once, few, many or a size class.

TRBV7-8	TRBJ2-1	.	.	CASSRSGEQFF
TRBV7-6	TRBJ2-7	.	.	CASSRRLLGSYEQYF
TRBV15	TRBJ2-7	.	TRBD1	CATSRVGGTGSYEQYF
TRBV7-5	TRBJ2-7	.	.	CARSLTGSSYEQYF
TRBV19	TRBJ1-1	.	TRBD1	CASSIMGVGTGSAFF
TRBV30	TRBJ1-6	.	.	CACPGYNSPLHF
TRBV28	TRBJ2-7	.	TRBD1	CASETEGTDQYEQYF
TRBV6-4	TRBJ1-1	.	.	CASSSGVGTEAFF
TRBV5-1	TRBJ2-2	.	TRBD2	CASSSTSGSSGELFF
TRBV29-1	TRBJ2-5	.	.	CSVATGETQYF
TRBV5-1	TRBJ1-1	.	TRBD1	CASKTTGSNTEAFF
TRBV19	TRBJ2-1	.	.	CASRGAGSHNEQFF
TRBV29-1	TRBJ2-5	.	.	CSVGGGGAGGRSNLETQYF
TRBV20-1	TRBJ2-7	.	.	CSARALYEQYF
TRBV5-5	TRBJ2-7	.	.	CASSAKPDLRYEQYF
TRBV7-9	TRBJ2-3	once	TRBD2	CASSSGLAGWADTQYF
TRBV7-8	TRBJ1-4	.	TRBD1	CASSRDRVSGKLFF
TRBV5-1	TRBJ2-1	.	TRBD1	CASSLGSTGRPDDEQFF
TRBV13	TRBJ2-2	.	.	CASSGGQATWTGELFF
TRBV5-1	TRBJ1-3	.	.	CASSSMAPLTSGNTIYF
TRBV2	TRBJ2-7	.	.	CATRVRSYEQYF
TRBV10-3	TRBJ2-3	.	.	CAIGRPDTDTQYF
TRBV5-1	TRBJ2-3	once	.	CASYLQSTDTQYF
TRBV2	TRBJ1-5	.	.	CASSVGREQPQHF
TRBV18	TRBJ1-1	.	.	CASSPSAGPDSTEAFF
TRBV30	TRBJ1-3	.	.	CAWSLMTRNTIYF
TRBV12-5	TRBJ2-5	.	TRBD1	CASGWGDRGQQETQYF
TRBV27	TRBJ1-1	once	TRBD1	CASSYHHKFRDRGTLNTEAFF
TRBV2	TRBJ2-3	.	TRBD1	CASTGVFTDTQYF
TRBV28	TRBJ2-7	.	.	CASSPGGSDYEQYF
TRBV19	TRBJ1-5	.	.	CASSIDSTPPRVRPQHF
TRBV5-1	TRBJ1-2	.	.	CASSELRDTGNYGYTF
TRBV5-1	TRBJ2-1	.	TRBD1	CASVPGTGAYNEQFF
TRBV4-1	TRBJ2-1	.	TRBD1	CASSQQGVSFNEQFF
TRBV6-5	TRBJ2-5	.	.	CASSWGGRETQYF
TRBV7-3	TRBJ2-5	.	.	CASSRSVQETQYF
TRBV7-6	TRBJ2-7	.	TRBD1	CASSATGQEYEQYF
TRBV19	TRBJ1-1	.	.	CASSTSLVGEAFF
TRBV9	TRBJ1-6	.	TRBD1	CASSASDGTGWSPLHF
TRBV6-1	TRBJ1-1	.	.	CASSEVGFSFNTEAFF
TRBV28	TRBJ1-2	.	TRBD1	CASNPPGQGAATGYTF
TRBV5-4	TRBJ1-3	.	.	CASSLGVGSSGNTIYF
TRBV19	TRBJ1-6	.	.	CASSIQNSPLHF
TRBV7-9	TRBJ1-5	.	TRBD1	CASSRGRFGNQPQHF
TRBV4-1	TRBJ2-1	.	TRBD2	CASSQISGGAVDDEQFF
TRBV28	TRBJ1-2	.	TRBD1	CASSSGQASTGYTF
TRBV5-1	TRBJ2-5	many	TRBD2	CASSLMGGRQETQYF
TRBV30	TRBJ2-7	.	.	CAWGSPYEQYF
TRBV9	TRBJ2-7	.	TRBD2	CASSVETAGGGEQYF
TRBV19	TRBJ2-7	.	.	CASSMSSYEQYF